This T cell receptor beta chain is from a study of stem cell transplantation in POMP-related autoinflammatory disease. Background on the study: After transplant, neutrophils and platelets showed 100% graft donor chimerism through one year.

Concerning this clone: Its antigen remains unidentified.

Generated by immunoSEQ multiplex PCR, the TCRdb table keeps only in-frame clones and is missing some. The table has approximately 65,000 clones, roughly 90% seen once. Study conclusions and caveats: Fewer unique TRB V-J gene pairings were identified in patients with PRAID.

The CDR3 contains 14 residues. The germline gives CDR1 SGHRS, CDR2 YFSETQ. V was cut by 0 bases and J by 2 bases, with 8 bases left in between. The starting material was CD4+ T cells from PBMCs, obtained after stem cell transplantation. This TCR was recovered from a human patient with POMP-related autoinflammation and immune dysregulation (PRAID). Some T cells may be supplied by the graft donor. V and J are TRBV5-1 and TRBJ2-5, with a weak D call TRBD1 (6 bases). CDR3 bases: TGCGCCAGCAGCTTGGTGACAGGACAAGAGACCCAGTACTTC. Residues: CASSLVTGQETQYF.